The 27 T cell receptor beta chains below come from one sample, sequenced in a study of OX40 agonist ivuxolimab in advanced cancers. The data were produced by immunoSEQ multiplex PCR, yet TCRdb's version contains in-frame clones alone and is incomplete. The data show nearly 80,000 clones, roughly 80% seen once. The starting material was CD4+ or CD8+ T cells sorted from blood, obtained in a trial of the OX40 agonist ivuxolimab. The receptor set was obtained from an adult with an advanced solid tumor such as melanoma, head and neck, liver or kidney cancer.

The sample holds a few counts of this clone. CDR3 region: CATFEARQYKPYEQYF. In DNA, the CDR3 is TGTGCCACCTTCGAGGCTAGGCAGTATAAACCCTACGAGCAGTACTTC. The gene calls are TRBV28 and TRBJ2-7; D is unclear. The germline V gene encodes CDR1 MDHEN and CDR2 SYDVKM. Trimming pared 10 bases from V and 2 bases from J, leaving 24 bases between. The CDR3 sequence is 16 residues long.

CDR3 in amino acids: CASSYSGGRGQYGYTF. The CDR3 DNA sequence: TGTGCCAGCAGTTACTCGGGGGGTCGGGGACAGTATGGCTACACCTTC. The V gene is TRBV6-5, the J gene TRBJ1-2; TRBD1 agrees at 7 bases. Germline values: CDR1 MNHEY, CDR2 SVGAGI. This CDR3 spans 16 amino acids. Unmatched junction bases numbered 9, after V lost 0 bases and J lost 5 bases.

The chain uses TRBV7-2 and TRBJ1-2, with TRBD1 as a possible D gene (5 bases). Germline assignment: CDR1 SGHTA and CDR2 FQGNSA. Trimming took 1 base from V and 8 from J, leaving 14 bases between them. The CDR3 is made up of 14 amino acids. CDR3 loop: CASSLVRLRGGYTF. For the CDR3, the DNA is TGTGCCAGCAGCTTAGTCCGCCTACGGGGGGGCTACACCTTC.

The chain carries TRBV29-1 and TRBJ2-2; tentative D call: TRBD1 (5 bases). Germline-derived CDR1 and CDR2 are SQVTM and ANQGSEA. Trimming left V 4 bases short and J 1 base short, with 10 bases between. CDR3 length equals 14 residues. The chain's CDR3 is CSVASTVNTGELFF. As DNA, the CDR3 is TGCAGCGTTGCTTCGACAGTGAACACCGGGGAGCTGTTTTTT.

The chain combines TRBV5-1 with TRBJ2-5; 7 positions agree with TRBD1. V gave up 3 bases and J gave up 1 base; unmatched junction bases: 3. This CDR3 is 14 amino acids long. Germline CDR1 is SGHRS and CDR2 is YFSETQ. The CDR3: CASSSYRGQETQYF. In nucleotides, the CDR3 is TGCGCCAGCAGCTCCTACAGGGGCCAAGAGACCCAGTACTTC.

The chain carries TRBV5-1 and TRBJ1-4, with no clear D. Trimming removed 0 bases at V and 0 bases at J, with 3 bases between. The CDR3 sequence is 14 residues long. Germline V gives CDR1 SGHRS, CDR2 YFSETQ. In DNA form, the CDR3 reads TGCGCCAGCAGCTTGGAAGCAACTAATGAAAAACTGTTTTTT. This encodes CASSLEATNEKLFF.

This clone was observed a single time. The rearrangement links TRBV6-5 to TRBJ1-5, with a possible D match to TRBD1 (5 bases). Germline CDR1 reads MNHEY; CDR2 reads SVGAGI. Trimming removed 7 bases at V and 0 bases at J, with 13 bases between. This CDR3 spans 15 amino acids. For the CDR3, the DNA is TGTGCCAGCACACGGACATTCGATAGCAATCAGCCCCAGCATTTT. Amino acid sequence: CASTRTFDSNQPQHF.

The chain combines TRBV14 with TRBJ1-2, with D perhaps TRBD1 (5 bases). The germline V and J ends were trimmed by 0 bases and 5 bases, with 16 bases remaining between them. The CDR3 runs to 16 residues. CDR1 and CDR2 (germline): SGHDN, FVKESK. The CDR3 loop reads CASSQDRDGWRYGYTF. The DNA of the CDR3 is TGTGCCAGCAGCCAAGACCGGGACGGCTGGAGGTATGGCTACACCTTC.

This chain links TRBV2 with TRBJ1-2, with a tentative D call TRBD1 (5 bases). V was cut by 7 bases and J by 1 base, with 13 bases left in between. CDR3 size: 14 residues. Germline CDR1 reads SNHLY; CDR2 reads FYNNEI. The CDR3: CASTPGHNNYGYTF. DNA for the CDR3: TGTGCCAGCACCCCAGGGCACAATAACTATGGCTACACCTTC.

The chain couples TRBV6-6 to TRBJ1-4; D is possibly TRBD1 (5 bases). This CDR3 spans 14 amino acids. Germline V gene data show CDR1 as MNHNY and CDR2 as SVGAGI (reference sequence). V lost 2 bases and J 8 bases, leaving 12 bases between the germline ends. CDR3 loop: CASSYEGREEKLFF. Written as DNA, the CDR3 is TGTGCCAGCAGTTACGAGGGGAGGGAGGAAAAACTGTTTTTT.

The rearrangement joins TRBV2 to TRBJ2-1; 7 bases fit TRBD1. The V gene's germline CDR1 is SNHLY and CDR2 FYNNEI. Trimming removed 7 bases from V and 6 bases from J; junction bases left unmatched: 12. This CDR3 is 15 amino acids long. The CDR3 DNA follows: TGTGCCAGCAACATCAGACAGGGCATAGGCAATGAGCAGTTCTTC. Amino acids: CASNIRQGIGNEQFF.

A single count supports this clone. A junction boundary mismatches the germline segment, possibly from a read error. The V and J genes are TRBV7-3 and TRBJ2-7; tentatively, D is TRBD1 (6 bases). The CDR3 extends over 14 amino acids. The germline V gene encodes CDR1 SGHTA and CDR2 FQGTGA. The CDR3 is CASRLNTGSYEQYF. The CDR3 DNA reads as TGTGCCAGCAGATTAAATACAGGGTCCTACGAGCAGTACTTC.

This chain links TRBV7-9 with TRBJ2-2, with D unresolved. The germline V gene has CDR1 SEHNR and CDR2 FQNEAQ (reference sequence). The CDR3 totals 10 residues. Trimming took 5 bases from V and 7 from J, leaving 2 bases between them. The CDR3 is CASSRGELFF. For the CDR3, the DNA is TGTGCCAGCAGCCGCGGGGAGCTGTTTTTT.

CDR3 region: CASSIGVGWAGNEQFF. CDR3 bases: TGTGCCAGTAGTATCGGCGTAGGGTGGGCGGGGAATGAGCAGTTCTTC. The chain combines TRBV19 with TRBJ2-1; D perhaps matches TRBD2 (6 bases). The V end lost 3 bases, the J end lost 7 bases, and 19 bases lay between the germline ends. The CDR3 totals 16 residues. CDR1 is LNHDA, CDR2 SQIVND, per germline (reference sequence).

The chain recombines TRBV5-8 with TRBJ2-7; D is perhaps TRBD1 (7 bases). The germline CDR1 and CDR2 sequences are SGHTS and YDEGEE. The ends were cut back, 4 bases at V and 1 base at J, with 21 bases in the middle. This CDR3 is built from 17 residues. The CDR3 loop is CASSQPKETGRSYEQYF. CDR3 DNA: TGTGCCAGCAGCCAACCGAAAGAGACAGGGAGGTCCTACGAGCAGTACTTC.

The chain recombines TRBV7-6 with TRBJ2-3, with 9 bases identical to TRBD2. The trim removed 1 base at V and 4 bases at J, leaving 9 bases unmatched. Germline CDR1 is SGHVS and CDR2 is FNYEAQ. CDR3 length: 17 amino acids. The CDR3 loop is CASSLVGASGTSDTQYF. DNA for the CDR3: TGTGCCAGCAGCTTAGTCGGTGCTAGCGGGACGTCAGATACGCAGTATTTT.

The gene calls are TRBV4-1 and TRBJ2-3, with a possible D match to TRBD1 (6 bases). V gave up 0 bases and J gave up 2 bases, with 9 bases separating them. The CDR3 spans 15 residues. Germline V gene data show CDR1 as MGHRA and CDR2 as YSYEKL. The CDR3 spells CASSQDGGATDTQYF. The DNA for the CDR3 is TGCGCCAGCAGCCAAGATGGGGGCGCCACAGATACGCAGTATTTT.

This clone was counted only a few times. The chain is built from TRBV28 and TRBJ2-7; the D is unclear. CDR3 length equals 12 residues. The germline V gene encodes CDR1 MDHEN and CDR2 SYDVKM. Trimming stripped 6 bases from V and 3 bases from J, with 9 bases between. The CDR3 DNA follows: TGTGCCAGCAGCCTAGGGCTCTACGAGCAGTACTTC. It encodes CASSLGLYEQYF.

The chain carries TRBV29-1 and TRBJ2-7; D could derive from TRBD1 or TRBD2 (5 bases each). Germline V CDR1 and CDR2: SQVTM, ANQGSEA. This CDR3 contains 16 residues. The germline V and J ends were trimmed by 7 bases and 7 bases, with 29 bases remaining between them. CDR3 protein: CSAGVWRWGSVEEQYV. CDR3 bases: TGCAGCGCTGGGGTCTGGAGGTGGGGCTCCGTGGAGGAGCAGTACGTC.

This chain joins TRBV19 and TRBJ1-2, with TRBD1 matching 10 bases. There are 14 residues in the CDR3. With 6 bases clipped from V and 8 bases from J, the junction kept 9 bases outside the gene matches. Germline V lookup: CDR1 LNHDA, CDR2 SQIVND (reference sequence). The CDR3: CASRGDRGVEGYTF. The CDR3 nucleotides read TGTGCCAGTAGAGGGGACAGGGGAGTTGAAGGCTACACCTTC.

The J gene is TRBJ2-1, the V gene TRBV7-6, with D perhaps assigned TRBD1 or TRBD2 (7 bases each). This CDR3 has 17 residues. CDR1 SGHVS and CDR2 FNYEAQ come from the germline V gene. V lost 3 bases and J lost 7, with 22 bases in between. As DNA, the CDR3 is TGTGCCAGCAGCTTCCAGGGGGGCGGGAGTGGTTATAATGAGCAGTTCTTC. Translated: CASSFQGGGSGYNEQFF.

J is TRBJ1-5 and V is TRBV5-6; D might be TRBD1 (5 bases). The CDR3 runs to 17 residues. Between the trimmed V and J ends, which lost 2 bases and 4 bases, there was a span of 19 bases. Germline-derived CDR1 and CDR2 are SGHDT and YYEEEE. CDR3 sequence reads: CASSLGPGLGENQPQHF. The CDR3 DNA follows: TGTGCCAGCAGCTTAGGCCCGGGACTGGGGGAAAATCAGCCCCAGCATTTT.

The chain carries TRBV4-2 and TRBJ2-3; TRBD2 matches at 9 bases. CDR1 and CDR2 (germline): LGHNA, YNFKEQ. This CDR3 has 18 residues. V lost 4 bases and J lost 3; bases outside the gene matches: 14. In nucleotides, the CDR3 is TGTGCCAGCAGCCCCCTCCGGGGAGGCGGGGGGGCAACAGATACGCAGTATTTT. It yields the protein CASSPLRGGGGATDTQYF.

The V gene is TRBV6-1, the J gene TRBJ1-1, with no clear D. The CDR3 consists of 15 residues. Germline loops: CDR1 MNHNS, CDR2 SASEGT. The V gene lost 6 bases and the J gene lost 4 bases, with 18 bases spanning the gap. For the CDR3, the DNA is TGTGCCAGCAGGCTCGAATATAGGCCGGGCACTGAAGCTTTCTTT. Residues: CASRLEYRPGTEAFF.

The chain combines TRBV4-1 with TRBJ1-5; D is unresolved. With 2 bases removed from V and 7 bases from J, the gap between germline ends came to 9 bases. The CDR3 sequence is 13 residues long. Germline loops: CDR1 MGHRA, CDR2 YSYEKL. CDR3 region: CASSQREEQPQHF. CDR3 DNA: TGCGCCAGCAGCCAAAGGGAGGAGCAGCCCCAGCATTTT.

This chain joins TRBV4-3 and TRBJ2-5; TRBD2 agrees at 12 bases. In germline, CDR1 is LGHNA, CDR2 YSLEER. V shed 1 base and J 7 bases; nucleotides not matched to a gene: 7. There are 16 residues in the CDR3. CDR3 sequence reads: CASSQGLAGEQGTQYF. The CDR3 region has the DNA TGCGCCAGCAGCCAAGGACTAGCGGGAGAACAGGGGACCCAGTACTTC.

The chain employs TRBV28 and TRBJ2-1, with D unresolved. Trimming pared 3 bases from V and 2 bases from J, leaving 2 bases between. The germline gives CDR1 MDHEN, CDR2 SYDVKM. This CDR3 contains 12 residues. The CDR3 loop is CASSLPYNEQFF. The CDR3 DNA reads as TGTGCCAGCAGTTTGCCCTACAATGAGCAGTTCTTC.